This TCR beta chain originates from a study of identical twins. One entry per CDR3 protein results from TCRdb running MiXCR on the 5' RACE reads. The repertoire includes 250,000 or so distinct CDR3 sequences, 5.5% to 8% of them detected once, and roughly 3.9% sits in the top ten. The CDR3 runs 18 residues. Between the trimmed V and J ends, which lost 3 bases and 1 base, there was a span of 23 bases. CDR1 is DFQATT and CDR2 is SNEGSKA in the germline V gene (reference sequence). The same sample was also studied in work on yellow fever vaccine responses in identical twins.

The TCR originated in a woman between 18 and 29 years old in good health. The specimen sequenced was memory (CD45RO+) T cells sorted from blood. The rearrangement joins TRBV20-1 to TRBJ2-3; tentatively, D is TRBD2 (5 bases). CDR3 nucleotides: TGCAGTGCTAGCGGCGTGGGTAAAGGGAGCTGGGGCACAGATACGCAGTATTTT. Translation: CSASGVGKGSWGTDTQYF.